This T cell receptor beta chain came from a study of T cell clones after liver transplantation. Study overall: Three of the eight recipients were HCV-positive; the rest had non-autoimmune, non-viral transplant indications.

Produced via immunoSEQ multiplex PCR; TCRdb's table is partial and in-frame only. The top ten hold 2.5% to 3.5% of the sample, which has roughly 100,000 clones, about 88% seen once. Points on this clone: Antigen unknown.

The length of the CDR3 is 13 residues. Germline lookup yields CDR1 MNHEY and CDR2 SVGAGI. V lost 5 bases and J lost 1, with 6 bases in between. Study-wide points: A larger donor-reactive than third-party decline suggested partial antigen-specific deletion. In a couple of subjects, few donor cells limited the measurable donor-reactive repertoire. Small, mixed patient groups and varying post-transplant times limit these conclusions.

This sequence originates from a human patient who received a liver transplant. The graft donor may have contributed some T cells. V usage is TRBV6-5 and J usage is TRBJ1-3; D uncertain. Here the sequenced sample was CD4+ T cells from blood, taken around 48 months after liver transplant. The CDR3 nucleotides are TGTGCCAGCAGTGAGATTTCTGGAAACACCATATATTTT. Its protein product is CASSEISGNTIYF.